The clone carrying this T cell receptor beta chain occurred many times. Its antigen is currently unknown. The data originate from a study of prognosis after radiotherapy for stage I lung cancer. Study-level background: Not a single patient was given any concurrent therapy alongside stereotactic body radiotherapy, also referred to as SBRT. Points from the study as a whole: Following stereotactic body radiation therapy, patients who went on to develop distant metastases had lower Shannon entropy.

V trimming: 0 bases; J trimming: 6 bases; junction bases outside the gene matches: 7. The CDR3 spans 17 residues. Germline V CDR1 and CDR2: SGDLS, YYNGEE. Two sampling time points were used, and around 6 milliliters of peripheral blood were drawn at each. Starting from genomic DNA, TCR beta CDR3 was amplified through two-round multiplex PCR. The first round of PCR was done with primers that matched each TRBV and TRBJ gene. TCRdb itself ran the multiplex PCR reads through MiXCR, one entry per CDR3 protein. There are some 56,000 distinct CDR3 sequences in the sample; approximately 26% occur only once, and less than 8% lies in the top ten.

This TCR came from a donor at least 50 years old with non-small cell lung cancer. V is TRBV9 and J is TRBJ1-6; 9 positions match TRBD1. The source material was PBMCs, sampled before or after stereotactic body radiation therapy (not recorded which). The CDR3 region has the DNA TGTGCCAGCAGCGTAGAGGAAGGGGGACAGGGTAATTCACCCCTCCACTTT. Protein: CASSVEEGGQGNSPLHF.